These 17 T cell receptor beta chains were sequenced from one sample in a study of Ad26.COV2.S vaccination and SARS-CoV-2 variants. Regarding treatment: some 19 received Ad26.COV2.S at low or high dose, single or two shots; about five received placebo; per-sample allocation not given. At day 63 after the first vaccine or placebo injection, samples were drawn. Profiled with immunoSEQ multiplex PCR; TCRdb holds only in-frame clones, not every one. Of approximately 410,000 clones listed, 80% to 95% are singletons. Material: peripheral blood, obtained in a trial of Ad26.COV2.S vaccine versus placebo. The receptors shown here come from a person between 18 and 60 years old who received the Ad26.COV2.S COVID-19 vaccine or a placebo.

This chain uses TRBV27 with TRBJ1-1; D is undetermined. CDR1 and CDR2 from the germline V gene are MNHEY and SMNVEV (reference sequence). V was trimmed by 5 bases and J by 0 bases, leaving 13 bases between them. The CDR3 covers 15 residues. DNA for the CDR3: TGTGCCAGCAGTCTACCCGGACGGATGAACACTGAAGCTTTCTTT. This codes for CASSLPGRMNTEAFF.

The chain uses TRBV7-2 and TRBJ2-2, with TRBD1 identical over 7 bases. Germline assignment: CDR1 SGHTA and CDR2 FQGNSA. CDR3 length: 16 amino acids. V was clipped by 4 bases and J by 0 bases; unmatched bases: 5. The CDR3 DNA reads as TGTGCCAGCAGCTCCTCCGGGACAGCGAACACCGGGGAGCTGTTTTTT. This encodes CASSSSGTANTGELFF.

DNA of the CDR3: TGTGCCATCAGTGAGTCGTCTAGCGGGGAAGACTACGAGCAGTACTTC. It codes for CAISESSSGEDYEQYF. This sequence joins TRBV10-3 and TRBJ2-7; TRBD2 agrees at 9 bases. V was clipped by 0 bases and J by 3 bases; unmatched bases: 6. This CDR3 has 16 amino acids. Germline lookup yields CDR1 ENHRY and CDR2 SYGVKD.

V usage is TRBV7-2 and J usage is TRBJ2-6; TRBD1 is a possible D gene (5 bases). The CDR3 contains 16 residues. CDR1 and CDR2 (germline): SGHTA, FQGNSA. V lost 0 bases, J lost 3 bases, and 9 bases lay in between. The CDR3 region has the DNA TGTGCCAGCAGCTTAGCAGGGGCTAGTGGGGCCAACGTCCTGACTTTC. Translating it yields CASSLAGASGANVLTF.

The chain has TRBV11-2 and TRBJ2-5; 7 positions match TRBD2. Trimming cost V 1 base and J 1 base; bases outside gene matches: 3. This CDR3 contains 15 residues. Germline lookup yields CDR1 SGHAT and CDR2 FQNNGV. The CDR3 reads CASSLGGGAQETQYF. In DNA form, the CDR3 reads TGTGCCAGCAGCTTAGGGGGGGGAGCCCAAGAGACCCAGTACTTC.

This chain connects TRBV12-5 to TRBJ2-3; D is perhaps TRBD2 (6 bases). V was cut by 6 bases and J by 3 bases, with 16 bases left in between. CDR1 is LGHNT and CDR2 is FRNRAP in the germline V gene. This CDR3 has 15 residues. CDR3 amino acids: CASGATRGMTDTQYF. The DNA of the CDR3 is TGTGCTAGTGGCGCGACTAGAGGGATGACAGATACGCAGTATTTT. The full variable domain, rest sourced from reference TRBV12-5 and TRBJ2-3, is DARVTQTPRHKVTEMGQEVTMRCQPILGHNTVFWYRQTMMQGLELLAYFRNRAPLDDSGMPKDRFSAEMPDATLATLKIQPSEPRDSAVYFCASGATRGMTDTQYFGPGTRLTVL.

CDR3 residues: CASSQDLGAGPSYEQYF. CDR3 coding DNA: TGCGCCAGCAGCCAAGATCTTGGGGCAGGGCCCTCCTACGAGCAGTACTTC. V is TRBV4-3 and J is TRBJ2-7; D possibly corresponds to TRBD1 (5 bases). This CDR3 comprises 17 residues. Germline CDR1 reads LGHNA; CDR2 reads YSLEER. V was trimmed by 0 bases and J by 0 bases, leaving 15 bases between them.

The V gene is TRBV7-2, the J gene TRBJ2-7; no definite D call. The V and J ends lost 5 bases and 6 bases respectively, with 17 bases between them. Looked up from germline, CDR1 is SGHTA and CDR2 is FQGNSA. The CDR3 runs 14 residues. The CDR3 DNA reads as TGTGCCAGCAGCCCGAAGACCCCTCCCCTCGAGCAGTACTTC. Protein: CASSPKTPPLEQYF.

The chain joins TRBV6-6 to TRBJ2-3, with 8 bases aligning to TRBD1. Trimming took 6 bases from V and 0 from J; bases not matched to a gene: 5. This CDR3 is built from 15 residues. Per the germline V gene, CDR1 is MNHNY and CDR2 is SVGAGI (reference sequence). The CDR3 DNA sequence: TGTGCCAGCAGGAACAGACAGGGGAGCACAGATACGCAGTATTTT. Translating gives CASRNRQGSTDTQYF.

With regard to this clone: The junction differs from germline at one of its ends, possibly a read error. The V gene is TRBV3-1 (or the pseudogene TRBV3-2), the J gene TRBJ2-7, with D possibly matching TRBD2 (5 bases). Looked up from germline, CDR1 is LGHDT and CDR2 is YNNKEL (reference sequence). The CDR3 length is 12 residues. This CDR3 reads CASSPQGGWNSF. The CDR3 region has the DNA TGTGCCAGCAGCCCACAAGGCGGGTGGAATTCCTTC.

The rearrangement links TRBV28 to TRBJ1-5; D is unresolved. Germline values: CDR1 MDHEN, CDR2 SYDVKM. The CDR3 runs to 17 residues. The V and J ends lost 1 base and 3 bases respectively, with 16 bases between them. For the CDR3, the DNA is TGTGCCAGCAGTTTATTCGGGGTTACCCTTAACAATCAGCCCCAGCATTTT. The encoded protein is CASSLFGVTLNNQPQHF.

This chain connects TRBV6-5 to TRBJ2-2, with 8 bases lining up with TRBD1. J lost 5 bases, V lost 7 bases, and 6 bases had no gene match. Germline CDR1 is MNHEY and CDR2 is SVGAGI. The CDR3 consists of 14 residues. The CDR3 DNA follows: TGTGCCAGCAATCGACAGGGGAATACCGGGGAGCTGTTTTTT. Protein product: CASNRQGNTGELFF.

The rearrangement uses TRBV7-2 and TRBJ2-7, with TRBD1 identical over 9 bases. V lost 3 bases, J lost 2 bases, and 11 bases stayed unmatched. CDR3 length: 17 amino acids. Germline V gene sequence: CDR1 SGHTA, CDR2 FQGNSA. The CDR3 DNA reads TGTGCCAGCAGCTTGCTACGTCCGGGACAGGGACCCTACGAGCAGTACTTC. This translates into CASSLLRPGQGPYEQYF.

The CDR3 is CASSFGQGASQPQHF. In DNA, the CDR3 is TGTGCCAGCAGTTTTGGACAGGGGGCTAGTCAGCCCCAGCATTTT. The genes are TRBV28 and TRBJ1-5; 11 bases map to TRBD1. Germline V gene lookup returns CDR1 MDHEN and CDR2 SYDVKM. The CDR3 length is 15 residues. With 3 bases clipped from V and 6 bases from J, the junction kept 4 bases outside the gene matches.

The CDR3 sequence: CASSQRGGARETQYF. The CDR3 DNA is TGTGCCAGCAGCCAAAGAGGGGGGGCCCGTGAGACCCAGTACTTC. V usage is TRBV3-1 (or the pseudogene TRBV3-2) and J usage is TRBJ2-5; D might be TRBD2 (7 bases). Trimming took off 2 bases at V and 5 bases at J, with 15 bases between the two ends. The CDR3 length is 15 residues. Per germline, CDR1 LGHDT and CDR2 YNNKEL (reference sequence).

The chain has TRBV7-9 and TRBJ1-3; D might be TRBD1 (6 bases). The germline CDR1 and CDR2 sequences are SEHNR and FQNEAQ (reference sequence). The V end lost 0 bases, the J end lost 0 bases, and 15 bases lay between the germline ends. This CDR3 has 18 residues. CDR3 bases: TGTGCCAGCAGCTTAGCTCGACAGGTTCTCGGCTCTGGAAACACCATATATTTT. Translation: CASSLARQVLGSGNTIYF.

J is TRBJ2-7 and V is TRBV7-8, with a tentative D call TRBD1 (6 bases). The CDR3 totals 14 residues. V lost 2 bases, J lost 6 bases, and 14 bases lay in between. Germline values: CDR1 SGHVS, CDR2 FQNEAQ. The CDR3 DNA is TGTGCCAGCAGCTTATCCGGACAGCCCTCCGAGCAGTACTTC. It yields the protein CASSLSGQPSEQYF.